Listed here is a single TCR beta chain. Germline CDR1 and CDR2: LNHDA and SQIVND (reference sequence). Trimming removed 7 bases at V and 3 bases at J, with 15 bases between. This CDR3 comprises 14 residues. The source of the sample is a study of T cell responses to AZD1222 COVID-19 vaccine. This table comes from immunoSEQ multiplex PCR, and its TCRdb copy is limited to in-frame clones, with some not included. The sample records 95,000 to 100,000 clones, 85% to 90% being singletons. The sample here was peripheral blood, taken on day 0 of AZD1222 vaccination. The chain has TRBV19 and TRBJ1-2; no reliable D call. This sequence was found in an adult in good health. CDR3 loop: CASKVGIGDYGYTF. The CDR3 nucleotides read TGTGCCAGTAAGGTTGGGATTGGGGACTATGGCTACACCTTC.